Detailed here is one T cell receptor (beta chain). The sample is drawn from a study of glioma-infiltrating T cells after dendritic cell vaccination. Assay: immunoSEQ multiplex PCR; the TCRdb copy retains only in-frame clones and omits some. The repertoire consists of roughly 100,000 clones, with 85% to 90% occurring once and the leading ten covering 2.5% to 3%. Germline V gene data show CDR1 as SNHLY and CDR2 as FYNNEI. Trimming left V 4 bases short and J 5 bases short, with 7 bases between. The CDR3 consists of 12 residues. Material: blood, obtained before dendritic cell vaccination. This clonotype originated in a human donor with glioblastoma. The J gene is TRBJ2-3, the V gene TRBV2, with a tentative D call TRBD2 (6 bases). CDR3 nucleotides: TGTGCCAGCAGTGTTAGCGGAGATACGCAGTATTTT. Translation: CASSVSGDTQYF.